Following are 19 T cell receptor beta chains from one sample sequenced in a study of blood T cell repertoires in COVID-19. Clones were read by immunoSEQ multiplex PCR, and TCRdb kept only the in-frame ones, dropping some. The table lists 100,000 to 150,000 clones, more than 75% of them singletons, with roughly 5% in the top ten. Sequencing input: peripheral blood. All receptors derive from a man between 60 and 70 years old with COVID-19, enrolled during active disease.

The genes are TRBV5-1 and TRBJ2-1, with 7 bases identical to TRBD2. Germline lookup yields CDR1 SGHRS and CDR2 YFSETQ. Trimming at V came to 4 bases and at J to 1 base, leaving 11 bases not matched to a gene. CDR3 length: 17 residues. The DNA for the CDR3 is TGCGCCAGCAGCCGGACCGGGACTACCATTTCCTACAATGAGCAGTTCTTC. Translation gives CASSRTGTTISYNEQFF.

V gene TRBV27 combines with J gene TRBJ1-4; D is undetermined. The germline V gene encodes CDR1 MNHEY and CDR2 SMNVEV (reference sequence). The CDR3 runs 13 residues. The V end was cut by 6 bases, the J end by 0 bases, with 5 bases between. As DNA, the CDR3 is TGTGCCAGCAGGGAGGCAACTAATGAAAAACTGTTTTTT. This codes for CASREATNEKLFF.

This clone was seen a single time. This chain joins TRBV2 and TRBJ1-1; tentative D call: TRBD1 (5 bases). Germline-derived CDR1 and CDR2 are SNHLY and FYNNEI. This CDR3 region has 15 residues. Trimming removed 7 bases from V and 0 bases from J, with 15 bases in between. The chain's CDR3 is CASNSQGKVNTEAFF. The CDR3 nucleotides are TGTGCCAGCAATTCCCAGGGAAAGGTGAACACTGAAGCTTTCTTT.

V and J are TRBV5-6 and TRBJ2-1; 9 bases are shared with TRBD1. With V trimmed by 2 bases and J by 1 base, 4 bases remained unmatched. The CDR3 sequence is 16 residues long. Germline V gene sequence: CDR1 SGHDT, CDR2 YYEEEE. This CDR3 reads CASSLRTGVSYNEQFF. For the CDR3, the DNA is TGTGCCAGCAGCTTAAGGACAGGGGTTTCCTACAATGAGCAGTTCTTC.

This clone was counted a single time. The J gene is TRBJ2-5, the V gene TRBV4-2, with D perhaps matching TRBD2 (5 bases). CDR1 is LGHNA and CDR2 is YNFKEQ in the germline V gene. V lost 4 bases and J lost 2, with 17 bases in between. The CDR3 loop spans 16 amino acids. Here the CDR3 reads CASSPDGVQQQETQYF. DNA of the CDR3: TGTGCCAGCAGCCCAGACGGGGTCCAGCAACAAGAGACCCAGTACTTC.

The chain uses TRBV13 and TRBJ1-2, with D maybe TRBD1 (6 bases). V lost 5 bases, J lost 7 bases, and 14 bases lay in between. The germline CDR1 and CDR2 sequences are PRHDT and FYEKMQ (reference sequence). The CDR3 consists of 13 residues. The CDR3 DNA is TGTGCCAGCAGCCAGGGGAGGGGGATTGGCTACACCTTC. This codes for CASSQGRGIGYTF.

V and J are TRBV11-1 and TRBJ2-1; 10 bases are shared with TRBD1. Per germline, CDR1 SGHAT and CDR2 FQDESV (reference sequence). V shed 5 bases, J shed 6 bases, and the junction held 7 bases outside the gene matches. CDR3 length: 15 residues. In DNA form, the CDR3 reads TGTGCCAGCAGCGCCTGGGACAGGGGTATCAATGAGCAGTTCTTC. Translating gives CASSAWDRGINEQFF.

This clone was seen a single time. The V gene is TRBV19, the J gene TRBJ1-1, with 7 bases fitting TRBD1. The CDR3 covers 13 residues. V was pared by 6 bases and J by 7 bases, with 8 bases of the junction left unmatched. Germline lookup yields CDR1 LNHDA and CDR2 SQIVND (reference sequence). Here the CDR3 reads CASRETGKIEAFF. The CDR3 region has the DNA TGTGCCAGTAGAGAGACAGGGAAGATTGAAGCTTTCTTT.

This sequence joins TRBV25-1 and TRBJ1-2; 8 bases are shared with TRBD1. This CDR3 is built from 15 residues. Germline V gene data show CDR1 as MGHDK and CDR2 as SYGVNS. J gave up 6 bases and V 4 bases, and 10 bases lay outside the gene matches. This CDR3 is CASSGWENRGDGYTF. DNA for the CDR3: TGTGCCAGCAGTGGGTGGGAGAACAGGGGGGATGGCTACACCTTC.

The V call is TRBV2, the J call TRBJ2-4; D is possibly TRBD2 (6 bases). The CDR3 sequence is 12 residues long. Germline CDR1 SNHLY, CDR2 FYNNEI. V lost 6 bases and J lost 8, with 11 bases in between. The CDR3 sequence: CASRLGGDIQYF. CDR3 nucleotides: TGTGCCAGCAGACTAGGAGGGGACATTCAGTACTTC.

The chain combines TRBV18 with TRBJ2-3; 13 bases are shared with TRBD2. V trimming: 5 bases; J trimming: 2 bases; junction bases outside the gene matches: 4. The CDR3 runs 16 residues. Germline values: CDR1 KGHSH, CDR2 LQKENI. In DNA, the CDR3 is TGTGCCAGCTCATCCGGGACTAGCGGGAACACAGATACGCAGTATTTT. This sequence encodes CASSSGTSGNTDTQYF.

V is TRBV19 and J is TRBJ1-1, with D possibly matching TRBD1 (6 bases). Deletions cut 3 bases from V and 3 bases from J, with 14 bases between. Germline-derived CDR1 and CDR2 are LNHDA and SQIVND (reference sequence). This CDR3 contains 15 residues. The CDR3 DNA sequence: TGTGCCAGTAGTATGGGGACAACCCAGGACACTGAAGCTTTCTTT. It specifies CASSMGTTQDTEAFF.

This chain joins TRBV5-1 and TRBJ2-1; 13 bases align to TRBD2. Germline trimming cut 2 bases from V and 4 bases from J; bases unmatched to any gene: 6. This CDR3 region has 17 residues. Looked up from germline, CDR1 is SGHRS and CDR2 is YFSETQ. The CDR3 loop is CASSFPGTSGIYNEQFF. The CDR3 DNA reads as TGCGCCAGCAGCTTTCCCGGGACTAGCGGGATTTACAATGAGCAGTTCTTC.

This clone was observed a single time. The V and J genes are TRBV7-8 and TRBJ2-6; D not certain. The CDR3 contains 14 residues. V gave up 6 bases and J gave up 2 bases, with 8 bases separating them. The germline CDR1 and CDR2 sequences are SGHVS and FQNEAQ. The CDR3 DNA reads TGTGCCAGCAGGGTTACAGCTGGGGCCAACGTCCTGACTTTC. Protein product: CASRVTAGANVLTF.

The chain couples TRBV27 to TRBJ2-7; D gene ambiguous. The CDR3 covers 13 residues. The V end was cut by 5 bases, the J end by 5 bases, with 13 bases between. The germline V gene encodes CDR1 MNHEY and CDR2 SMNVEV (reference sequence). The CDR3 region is CASSPYPFDEQYF. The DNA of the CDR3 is TGTGCCAGCAGTCCCTATCCTTTTGACGAGCAGTACTTC.

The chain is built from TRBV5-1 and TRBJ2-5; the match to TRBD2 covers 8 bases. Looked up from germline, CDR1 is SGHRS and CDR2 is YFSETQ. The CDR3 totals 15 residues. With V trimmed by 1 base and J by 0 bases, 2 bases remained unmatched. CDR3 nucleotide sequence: TGCGCCAGCAGCTTGACGGGAGGGTACCAAGAGACCCAGTACTTC. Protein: CASSLTGGYQETQYF. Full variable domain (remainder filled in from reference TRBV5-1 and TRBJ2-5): KAGVTQTPRYLIKTRGQQVTLSCSPISGHRSVSWYQQTPGQGLQFLFEYFSETQRNKGNFPGRFSGRQFSNSRSEMNVSTLELGDSALYLCASSLTGGYQETQYFGPGTRLLVL.

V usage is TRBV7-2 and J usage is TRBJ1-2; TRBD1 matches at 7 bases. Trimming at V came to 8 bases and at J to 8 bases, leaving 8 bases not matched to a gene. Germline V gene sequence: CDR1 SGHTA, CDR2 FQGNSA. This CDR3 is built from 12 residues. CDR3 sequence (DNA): TGTGCCAGCTCCTATACAGGGGACGGCTACACCTTC. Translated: CASSYTGDGYTF.

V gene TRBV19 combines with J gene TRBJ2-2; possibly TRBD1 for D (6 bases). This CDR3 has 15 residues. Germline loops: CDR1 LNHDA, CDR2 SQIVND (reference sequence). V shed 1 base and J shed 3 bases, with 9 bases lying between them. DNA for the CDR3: TGTGCCAGTAGTATAGGGGGGACATACACCGGGGAGCTGTTTTTT. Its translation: CASSIGGTYTGELFF.

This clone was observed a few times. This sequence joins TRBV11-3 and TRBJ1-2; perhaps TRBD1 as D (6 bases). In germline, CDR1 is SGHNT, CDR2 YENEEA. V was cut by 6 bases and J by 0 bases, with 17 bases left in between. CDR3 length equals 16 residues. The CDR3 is CASSSPGDPANYGYTF. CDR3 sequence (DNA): TGTGCCAGCAGTTCTCCAGGGGACCCAGCTAACTATGGCTACACCTTC.